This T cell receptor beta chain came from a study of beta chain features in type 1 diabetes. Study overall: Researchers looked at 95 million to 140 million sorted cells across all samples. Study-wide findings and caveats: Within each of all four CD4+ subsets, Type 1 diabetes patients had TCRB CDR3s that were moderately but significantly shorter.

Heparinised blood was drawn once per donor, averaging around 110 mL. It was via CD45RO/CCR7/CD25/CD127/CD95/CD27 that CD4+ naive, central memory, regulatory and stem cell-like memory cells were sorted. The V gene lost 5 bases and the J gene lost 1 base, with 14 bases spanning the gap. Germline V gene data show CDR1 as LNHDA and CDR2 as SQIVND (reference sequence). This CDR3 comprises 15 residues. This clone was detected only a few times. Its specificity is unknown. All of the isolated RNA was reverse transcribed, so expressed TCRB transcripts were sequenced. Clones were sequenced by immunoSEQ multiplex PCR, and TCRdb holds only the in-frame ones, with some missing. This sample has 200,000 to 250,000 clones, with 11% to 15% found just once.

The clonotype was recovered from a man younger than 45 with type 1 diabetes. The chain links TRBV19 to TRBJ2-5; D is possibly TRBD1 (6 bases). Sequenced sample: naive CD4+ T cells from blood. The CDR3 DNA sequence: TGTGCCAGTAGTCCAAGGACAGTTCCCCAAGAGACCCAGTACTTC. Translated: CASSPRTVPQETQYF.